In its sample, the clone carrying this T cell receptor (beta chain) was seen once. Its antigen is currently unknown. This entry comes from a study of graft-versus-host responses after intestinal transplantation. The wider study: Transplants given to recipients were multivisceral, liver-intestinal, or isolated intestinal. Recipients uniformly received anti-thymocyte globulin induction, followed by tacrolimus and steroids for three to four years.

Study-wide results and caveats: GvH clonotypes were identified within recipient marrow, with a subset emerging first in ileum or blood.

Here immunoSEQ multiplex PCR was the method, and the copy in TCRdb shows in-frame clones only, minus some. The sample lists 45,000 to 60,000 clones, 92% occurring once. The V and J ends lost 2 bases and 8 bases respectively, with 12 bases between them. The germline CDR1 and CDR2 sequences are SGHAT and FQNNGV. This CDR3 comprises 14 residues. The input for sequencing was unstimulated CD4+ T cells sorted from spleen or lymph node cells, taken before transplant. This chain connects TRBV11-2 to TRBJ1-4, with D possibly TRBD1 on 5 matching bases. The TCR sequence derives from a human donor who was the organ donor for an intestinal transplant. DNA for the CDR3: TGTGCCAGCAGCTTAAGCAGGGCTAGCGAAAAACTGTTTTTT. It specifies CASSLSRASEKLFF. The full variable domain, its missing parts supplied by reference TRBV11-2 and TRBJ1-4, is EAGVAQSPRYKIIEKRQSVAFWCNPISGHATLYWYQQILGQGPKLLIQFQNNGVVDDSQLPKDRFSAERLKGVDSTLKIQPAKLEDSAVYLCASSLSRASEKLFFGSGTQLSVL.